A single sample gave rise to the 17 T cell receptor beta chains below, sequenced in a study of naive and memory T cell subsets (dated by TCRdb to 2016 to 2017). The sample's treatment or condition label is to be understood as: skin biopsy from PPD injection site in Mantoux-positive individual. A robust, sensitive protocol for the amplification, sequencing and analysis of TCRs was described in the study, in which 3' ligation of a UMI-containing oligonucleotide to TCR cDNA was used. Libraries were made using UMI-ligation and nested PCR. The run used an Illumina MiSeq. Four rounds of PCR, run with the SP2 primer together with nested alpha and beta constant region primers, were used to amplify the ligated cDNA. In-frame beta chains were kept once TCRdb had trimmed the public reads at Q25 with fastp and called clones with MiXCR. When rows share a CDR3 protein, they turn into one entry using the most common DNA and genes. The sample profile shows 40,000 or so distinct CDR3 sequences; roughly 9.6% of them were found once. Of the sample, 3.5% to 5% is held by the ten largest clones.

The source material was skin, sampled from a tuberculin skin test site. These receptor sequences come from an adult in good health.

V and J are TRBV6-5 and TRBJ1-5; TRBD1 aligns across 9 bases. Germline V lookup: CDR1 MNHEY, CDR2 SVGAGI. After removal of 6 bases from V and 0 bases from J, the junction contained 9 bases not matched to a gene. This CDR3 is 17 amino acids long. CDR3 sequence: CASRRTGTGYSNQPQHF. CDR3 in DNA: TGTGCCAGCAGGAGAACCGGGACAGGGTATAGCAATCAGCCCCAGCATTTT.

This clonotype was observed at least ten times. CDR3 DNA sequence: TGTGCCAGTAGTAACCCGGGACAGGGGGCCACCGGGGAGCTGTTTTTT. Translation gives CASSNPGQGATGELFF. This chain connects TRBV19 to TRBJ2-2; TRBD1 matches 12 bases. The CDR3 spans 16 residues. Germline CDR1 LNHDA, CDR2 SQIVND (reference sequence). With V trimmed by 4 bases and J by 4 bases, 4 bases remained unmatched. Full variable domain (rest looked up from reference TRBV19 and TRBJ2-2): DGGITQSPKYLFRKEGQNVTLSCEQNLNHDAMYWYRQDPGQGLRLIYYSQIVNDFQKGDIAEGYSVSREKKESFPLTVTSAQKNPTAFYLCASSNPGQGATGELFFGEGSRLTVL.

The chain recombines TRBV20-1 with TRBJ2-1; D remains ambiguous. Per the germline V gene, CDR1 is DFQATT and CDR2 is SNEGSKA (reference sequence). The CDR3 loop spans 13 amino acids. Trimming left V 3 bases short and J 0 bases short, with 6 bases between. The CDR3 loop is CSAREYSYNEQFF. Here the CDR3 DNA reads TGCAGTGCTAGGGAGTACTCCTACAATGAGCAGTTCTTC.

This clonotype was recorded at least ten times. The CDR3 loop reads CASSPGTGFEAFF. The CDR3 bases are TGCGCCAGCAGCCCAGGGACGGGCTTTGAAGCTTTCTTT. The rearrangement links TRBV5-1 to TRBJ1-1; D possibly corresponds to TRBD1 (5 bases). This CDR3 has 13 residues. V lost 4 bases and J 7 bases, leaving 14 bases between the germline ends. Germline V lookup: CDR1 SGHRS, CDR2 YFSETQ.

This clonotype was detected only a few times. The chain uses TRBV28 and TRBJ1-1, with TRBD1 identical over 8 bases. V was pared by 2 bases and J by 6 bases, with 8 bases of the junction left unmatched. The CDR3 spans 15 residues. Per the germline V gene, CDR1 is MDHEN and CDR2 is SYDVKM. CDR3 residues: CASSLRSGGPAEAFF. CDR3 DNA: TGTGCCAGCAGTTTAAGGTCAGGGGGCCCCGCTGAAGCTTTCTTT. The full variable domain, in which reference TRBV28 and TRBJ1-1 provide the parts outside the CDR3, is DVKVTQSSRYLVKRTGEKVFLECVQDMDHENMFWYRQDPGLGLRLIYFSYDVKMKEKGDIPEGYSVSREKKERFSLILESASTNQTSMYLCASSLRSGGPAEAFFGQGTRLTVV.

This clonotype has just a few counts. The chain links TRBV6-6 to TRBJ2-1; TRBD1 or TRBD2 may be the D gene (7 bases each). V was clipped by 5 bases and J by 7 bases, with 18 bases between them. CDR3 length equals 15 residues. Germline CDR1 is MNHNY and CDR2 is SVGAGI (reference sequence). This CDR3 is CASSKGGGAANEQFF. CDR3 nucleotides: TGTGCCAGCAGTAAGGGAGGGGGCGCGGCGAATGAGCAGTTCTTC.

This clonotype was seen repeatedly, ten times or more. This chain links TRBV10-3 with TRBJ2-2, with 8 bases lining up with TRBD1. J was trimmed by 1 base and V by 8 bases; bases with no gene match: 6. The CDR3 runs 15 residues. CDR1 and CDR2 from the germline V gene are ENHRY and SYGVKD. The CDR3 sequence: CAIQGTGMNTGELFF. The DNA for the CDR3 is TGTGCCATCCAGGGGACAGGAATGAACACCGGGGAGCTGTTTTTT.

In this sample, this clonotype turned up many times. The chain couples TRBV20-1 to TRBJ2-7; D is unresolved. Trimming took 3 bases from V and 2 from J, leaving 8 bases between them. The CDR3 length is 12 residues. Germline-derived CDR1 and CDR2 are DFQATT and SNEGSKA (reference sequence). The CDR3 nucleotides read TGCAGTGCTAGCAAAGAGCCCTACGAGCAGTACTTC. This translates into CSASKEPYEQYF.

This clonotype was counted ten times or more. This sequence joins TRBV7-6 and TRBJ2-3, with D possibly being TRBD1 (5 bases). The CDR3 runs to 16 residues. Germline assignment: CDR1 SGHVS and CDR2 FNYEAQ. V was shortened by 5 bases and J by 2 bases, with 17 bases between the two germline ends. CDR3: CASSVYRSPSTDTQYF. In nucleotides, the CDR3 is TGTGCCAGCAGCGTTTACAGGTCCCCGTCCACAGATACGCAGTATTTT.

The table lists this clonotype with a few counts. The V call is TRBV7-8, the J call TRBJ2-7, with 7 nucleotides matching TRBD1. J lost 6 bases, V lost 5 bases, and 10 bases had no gene match. The germline CDR1 and CDR2 sequences are SGHVS and FQNEAQ. The CDR3 extends over 14 amino acids. The chain's CDR3 is CASSTGQYVAEQYF. The CDR3 DNA sequence: TGTGCCAGCAGCACGGGACAGTATGTTGCCGAGCAGTACTTC.

This clonotype has a handful of counts. The rearrangement joins TRBV6-5 to TRBJ2-3; 8 bases match TRBD2. With 6 bases clipped from V and 8 bases from J, the junction kept 7 bases outside the gene matches. The CDR3 spans 13 residues. The germline CDR1 and CDR2 sequences are MNHEY and SVGAGI. CDR3 protein: CASSRTGGATQYF. For the CDR3, the DNA is TGTGCCAGCAGCCGGACCGGGGGGGCTACGCAGTATTTT.

The chain couples TRBV30 to TRBJ1-4; perhaps TRBD1 as D (5 bases). The V gene's germline CDR1 is GTSNPN and CDR2 SVGIG (reference sequence). V lost 2 bases and J lost 6, with 10 bases in between. The CDR3 is made up of 13 amino acids. The CDR3 is CAWSIGEDEKLFF. Here the CDR3 DNA reads TGTGCCTGGAGTATAGGGGAGGATGAAAAACTGTTTTTT.

This clonotype was detected many times. The rearrangement joins TRBV5-6 to TRBJ1-1, with D unclear. Deletions cut 0 bases from V and 1 base from J, with 7 bases between. The CDR3 is 14 amino acids. CDR1 and CDR2 from the germline V gene are SGHDT and YYEEEE. CDR3 protein: CASSLEVKNTEAFF. The CDR3 bases are TGTGCCAGCAGCTTGGAGGTCAAGAACACTGAAGCTTTCTTT. The complete variable domain, with remaining parts taken from reference TRBV5-6 and TRBJ1-1, reads DAGVTQSPTHLIKTRGQQVTLRCSPKSGHDTVSWYQQALGQGPQFIFQYYEEEERQRGNFPDRFSGHQFPNYSSELNVNALLLGDSALYLCASSLEVKNTEAFFGQGTRLTVV.

This clonotype was recorded many times. The chain employs TRBV9 and TRBJ2-7; 7 bases match TRBD1. The CDR3 spans 14 residues. Germline CDR1 and CDR2: SGDLS and YYNGEE. The V gene end was trimmed by 4 bases and the J gene end by 3 bases; junction bases not matched to a gene: 7. CDR3 DNA: TGTGCCAGCAGCCCCCGACAGGGCGGCTACGAGCAGTACTTC. Amino acid sequence: CASSPRQGGYEQYF.

In its sample, this clonotype was seen many times. The rearrangement uses TRBV6-5 and TRBJ2-3, with 8 bases lining up with TRBD2. Germline CDR1 and CDR2: MNHEY and SVGAGI. This CDR3 has 16 residues. With 6 bases clipped from V and 1 base from J, the junction kept 9 bases outside the gene matches. The CDR3 region is CASRAREGRRTDTQYF. The CDR3 bases are TGTGCCAGCAGAGCTCGGGAGGGTAGGCGCACAGATACGCAGTATTTT.

This clonotype was observed at least ten times. The V gene is TRBV12-3 or TRBV12-4, the J gene TRBJ1-3, with no clear D. This CDR3 contains 16 residues. V was pared by 6 bases and J by 7 bases, with 22 bases between. The CDR3 coding sequence is TGTGCCAGCAGCCCCACGGACTTTTCGTATGGGAACACCATATATTTT. Translating gives CASSPTDFSYGNTIYF.

Many counts were recorded for this clonotype. This chain connects TRBV4-1 to TRBJ1-3; the D is unclear. Germline CDR1 MGHRA, CDR2 YSYEKL. Trimming left V 7 bases short and J 4 bases short, with 14 bases between. The CDR3 is 14 amino acids. CDR3 protein: CASTHVGSGNTIYF. The CDR3, as DNA: TGCGCCAGCACCCACGTGGGGTCCGGAAACACCATATATTTT.